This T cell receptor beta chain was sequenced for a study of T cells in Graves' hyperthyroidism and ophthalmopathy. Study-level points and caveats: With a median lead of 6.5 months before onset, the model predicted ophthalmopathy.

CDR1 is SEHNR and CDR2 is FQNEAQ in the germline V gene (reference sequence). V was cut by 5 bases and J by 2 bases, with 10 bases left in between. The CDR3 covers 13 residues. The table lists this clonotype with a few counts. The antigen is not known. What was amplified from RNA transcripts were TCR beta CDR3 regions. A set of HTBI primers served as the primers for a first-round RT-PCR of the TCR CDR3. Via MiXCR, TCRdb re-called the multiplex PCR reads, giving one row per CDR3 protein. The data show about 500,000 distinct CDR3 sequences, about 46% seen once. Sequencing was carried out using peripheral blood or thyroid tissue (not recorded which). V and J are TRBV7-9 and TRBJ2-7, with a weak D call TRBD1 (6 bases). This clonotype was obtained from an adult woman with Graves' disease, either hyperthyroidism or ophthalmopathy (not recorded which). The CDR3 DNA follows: TGTGCCAGCAGCGGCTACAGGGCCTACGAGCAGTACTTC. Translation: CASSGYRAYEQYF.